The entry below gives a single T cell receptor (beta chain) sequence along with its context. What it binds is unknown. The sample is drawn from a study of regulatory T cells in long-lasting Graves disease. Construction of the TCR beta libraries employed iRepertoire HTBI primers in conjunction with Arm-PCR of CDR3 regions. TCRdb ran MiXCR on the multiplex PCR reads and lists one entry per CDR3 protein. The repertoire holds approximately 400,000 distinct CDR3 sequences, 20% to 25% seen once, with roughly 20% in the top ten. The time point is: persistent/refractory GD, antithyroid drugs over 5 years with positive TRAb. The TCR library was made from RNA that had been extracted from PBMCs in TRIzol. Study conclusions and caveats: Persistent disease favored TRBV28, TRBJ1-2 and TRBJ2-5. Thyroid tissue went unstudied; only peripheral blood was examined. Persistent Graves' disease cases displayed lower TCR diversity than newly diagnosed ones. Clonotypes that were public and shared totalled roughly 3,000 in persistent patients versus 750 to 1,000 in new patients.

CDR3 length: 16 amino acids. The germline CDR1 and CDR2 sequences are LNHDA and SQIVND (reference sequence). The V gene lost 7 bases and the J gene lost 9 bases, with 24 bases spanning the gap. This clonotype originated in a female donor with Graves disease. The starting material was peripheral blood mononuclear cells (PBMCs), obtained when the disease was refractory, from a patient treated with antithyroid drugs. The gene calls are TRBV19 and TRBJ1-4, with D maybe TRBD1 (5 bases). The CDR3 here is CASMDPDSYLMKKLFF. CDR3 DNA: TGTGCCAGTATGGACCCTGACAGCTACCTAATGAAAAAACTGTTTTTT.